Listed below are T cell receptor beta chains from one sample, sequenced in a study of prognosis after radiotherapy for stage I lung cancer. One entry per CDR3 protein, called by TCRdb with MiXCR from the multiplex PCR reads. The data contain about 14,000 distinct CDR3 sequences, about 60% of them singletons. Sequenced material: PBMCs, taken before or after stereotactic body radiation therapy (not recorded which). The receptors shown here come from a donor aged 50 or older with non-small cell lung cancer. Both conserved end residues are part of each CDR3. A D gene is named only where the DNA matches it firmly. Clone size is not always given. Where it is, it says once, few, many or a class for expanded clones.

D	V	size	J	DNA	CDR3
TRBD2	TRBV28	.	TRBJ2-3	TGTGCCAGCAGTACCCTAGCGGGGCCGGGGATCGATACGCAGTATTTT	CASSTLAGPGIDTQYF
.	TRBV5-4	.	TRBJ2-7	TGTGCCAGCAGCCATACTATCCAGGGAGTCTACGAGCAGTACTTC	CASSHTIQGVYEQYF
TRBD1	TRBV7-8	.	TRBJ2-1	TGTGCCAGCAGCAACACCGGCAGGGGGCGCAAAAATGAGCAGTTCTTC	CASSNTGRGRKNEQFF
.	TRBV28	many	TRBJ2-7	TGTGCCAGCAGTTTAAACACCCTCGAGCAGTACTTC	CASSLNTLEQYF
TRBD2	TRBV2	medium-sized	TRBJ2-7	TGTGCCAGCAGTGATGTCCCGGGACTAGCTTTGTCCTACGAGCAGTACTTC	CASSDVPGLALSYEQYF
.	TRBV11-2	.	TRBJ1-3	TGTGCCAGCAGCTACGGCTCTCTTGGAAACACCATATATTTT	CASSYGSLGNTIYF
TRBD1	TRBV20-1	.	TRBJ2-7	TGCAGTGCTGGACCGAAGAGATACTCCGGGACAGGGGTCTATCAGTACTTC	CSAGPKRYSGTGVYQYF
.	TRBV30	medium-sized	TRBJ2-7	TGTGCCTGGATCACGCCCTCCGGGGAGGACTCCTACGAGCAGTACTTC	CAWITPSGEDSYEQYF
.	TRBV7-2	medium-sized	TRBJ2-1	TGTGCCAGCAGCTCCTCGGGTAGCCGCCTGCAGTTCTTC	CASSSSGSRLQFF
.	TRBV11-3	medium-sized	TRBJ1-1	TGTGCCAGCAGCTTCCGGTGGGACACTGAAGCTTTCTTT	CASSFRWDTEAFF
TRBD2	TRBV7-9	.	TRBJ2-7	TGTGCCAGCAGCTCGGGACTAGCGGGATCCTCCTACGAGCAGTACTTC	CASSSGLAGSSYEQYF
.	TRBV2	many	TRBJ1-3	TGTGCCAGCAGTGACAGGGGAGATGGAAACACCATATATTTT	CASSDRGDGNTIYF
TRBD1	TRBV7-2	.	TRBJ2-1	TGTGCCAGCAGCTCCCGGGACAGGGCCCTGAATGAGCAGTTCTTC	CASSSRDRALNEQFF
TRBD2	TRBV11-1	.	TRBJ2-7	TGTGCCAGCAGCCGACTAGCGCGGACCTACGAGCAGTACTTC	CASSRLARTYEQYF
TRBD2	TRBV19	medium-sized	TRBJ2-7	TGTGCCGGGTACCTCGGGACTGGCGGGAGGGCTTCCTACGAGCAGTACTTC	CAGYLGTGGRASYEQYF
.	TRBV20-1	.	TRBJ1-1	TGCAGTGCCAGACATGGGAGTGTCACTGAAGCTTTCTTT	CSARHGSVTEAFF
.	TRBV4-1	medium-sized	TRBJ2-2	TGCGCCAGCGCTGGGGCGAACACCGGGGAGCTGTTTTTT	CASAGANTGELFF
.	TRBV11-2	.	TRBJ2-6	TGTGCCAGCAGCACCCTCCTAGAGCTCTCTGGGGCCAACGTCCTGACTTTC	CASSTLLELSGANVLTF
.	TRBV9	medium-sized	TRBJ1-1	TGTGCCAGCAGCGTAGAGGACTACCCAGTGAACACTGAAGCTTTCTTT	CASSVEDYPVNTEAFF
.	TRBV6-2/TRBV6-3	once	TRBJ2-3	TGTGCCAGCACCCCCATACGTATAAGCACAGATACGCAGTATTTT	CASTPIRISTDTQYF
TRBD1	TRBV20-1	.	TRBJ2-7	TGCAGTGCTAGAGATTACAGGGGGTCTTACGAGCAGTACTTC	CSARDYRGSYEQYF
.	TRBV6-1	.	TRBJ2-1	TGTGCCAGCGGAGCCGGCTACAATGAGCAGTTCTTC	CASGAGYNEQFF
TRBD2	TRBV5-4	few	TRBJ2-3	TGTGCCAGCAGCTCGGGACTAGCCTTCACAGATACGCAGTATTTT	CASSSGLAFTDTQYF
TRBD1	TRBV6-1	.	TRBJ1-5	TGTGCCAGCAGTCCCGACAGGGGGCTCCCCCAGCATTTT	CASSPDRGLPQHF
TRBD2	TRBV12-3/TRBV12-4	medium-sized	TRBJ2-2	TGTGCCAGCAGTCTCGGGACTAGCGGGAGTGGGGAGCTGTTTTTT	CASSLGTSGSGELFF
.	TRBV20-1	many	TRBJ1-1	TGCAGTGCTAGAGAGGGGGCGTTAGAAGCTTTCTTT	CSAREGALEAFF
.	TRBV6-5	.	TRBJ2-2	TGTGCCAGCAGTTCCTCCAGGGGCGGGGAGCTGTTTTTT	CASSSSRGGELFF
.	TRBV6-2/TRBV6-3	.	TRBJ1-2	TGTGCCAGCAGCCCCAGCCCTAACGATGGCTACACCTTC	CASSPSPNDGYTF
.	TRBV24-1	many	TRBJ2-5	TGTGCCACCAGTGATTCTGACATGTACCAAGAGACCCAGTACTTC	CATSDSDMYQETQYF
.	TRBV6-1	.	TRBJ2-3	TGTGCCATCATCCCACAGGGAGGTACGCAGTATTTT	CAIIPQGGTQYF
.	TRBV20-1	.	TRBJ2-3	TGCAGTGCTAGAGATCCGCTCCTGTCGACAGAGCCTAGCACAGATACGCAGTATTTT	CSARDPLLSTEPSTDTQYF
.	TRBV27	.	TRBJ2-2	TGTGCCACCGCTAGAGGGGGATGGGACACCGGGGAGCTGTTTTTT	CATARGGWDTGELFF
TRBD2	TRBV3-1	many	TRBJ2-7	TGTGCCAGCAGCCAAGCTAGCGGGAGTTCGCCCTCCTACGAGCAGTACTTC	CASSQASGSSPSYEQYF
.	TRBV2	.	TRBJ2-7	TGTGCCAGCAGTTCCTCTGAGGTACGCTACGAGCAGTACTTC	CASSSSEVRYEQYF
TRBD1	TRBV12-3/TRBV12-4	once	TRBJ1-2	TGTGCCAGCAGTCCCGGGACAGAAGCCTATGGCTACACCTTC	CASSPGTEAYGYTF
TRBD1	TRBV5-1	medium-sized	TRBJ1-1	TGCGCCAGCAGCGTCGGACAGGGGAACACTGAAGCTTTCTTT	CASSVGQGNTEAFF
TRBD1	TRBV2	many	TRBJ1-1	TGTGCCAGCAGTGAAGGAACAGGGGGCTCGACTGAAGCTTTCTTT	CASSEGTGGSTEAFF
.	TRBV4-1	medium-sized	TRBJ2-3	TGCGCCAGCAGCCAAGAGGAAACTAGCAGGGCAAGGGATACGCAGTATTTT	CASSQEETSRARDTQYF
.	TRBV5-1	many	TRBJ2-7	TGCGCCAGCAGCTTGGAACAATCGGTCCGGGCGTCCGAGCAGTACTTC	CASSLEQSVRASEQYF
.	TRBV20-1	few	TRBJ2-1	TGCAGTGTCAACCTCCTATCGTCAGGGAGAACTTACAATGAGCAGTTCTTC	CSVNLLSSGRTYNEQFF
TRBD1	TRBV11-2	medium-sized	TRBJ1-1	TGTGCCAGCAGCTTAGGATTTCGCAGGGGGGGAGCTTTCTTT	CASSLGFRRGGAFF
TRBD2	TRBV4-2	many	TRBJ2-1	TGTGCCAGCAGCCAACTAGGGGGCCTAGCGGGGAACAATGAGCAGTTCTTC	CASSQLGGLAGNNEQFF
.	TRBV5-4	many	TRBJ2-7	TGTGCCAGCAGCTTGGGTTTCGGTTCCTACGAGCAGTACTTC	CASSLGFGSYEQYF
TRBD2	TRBV7-2	many	TRBJ2-3	TGTGCCAGCAGCTTGCTAGCGGGAGGGCGAACAGATACGCAGTATTTT	CASSLLAGGRTDTQYF
TRBD2	TRBV6-9	many	TRBJ2-5	TGTGCCAGCAGTTACGATCCGCGAGCGGGAGGGGAAGAGACCCAGTACTTC	CASSYDPRAGGEETQYF
.	TRBV28	.	TRBJ2-7	TGTGCCAGCAGTAGTAACGAAAACCCCGAGCAGTACTTC	CASSSNENPEQYF
.	TRBV30	medium-sized	TRBJ2-5	TGTGCCTGGAGTAAGGTGGGGCGGGAGACCCAGTACTTC	CAWSKVGRETQYF
TRBD1	TRBV2	.	TRBJ1-3	TGTGCCAGCAGTGGACAGGGTGTAAGAAACGCCATATATTTT	CASSGQGVRNAIYF
.	TRBV20-1	.	TRBJ1-1	TGCAGTGCTAGAGAACCACGGGTACAGGAGGAAGCTTTCTTT	CSAREPRVQEEAFF
.	TRBV4-1	.	TRBJ1-2	TGCGCCAGCAGCCAAGGGGGCCCCTCGGCGTATGGCTACACCTTC	CASSQGGPSAYGYTF
TRBD1	TRBV20-1	.	TRBJ2-1	TGCAGTGCTAGAGATAATGGGACAGGAATCAGTGAGCAGTTCTTC	CSARDNGTGISEQFF
TRBD1	TRBV20-1	.	TRBJ2-7	TGCAGTGCTAGAAAGGGACAGGGGGCATACGAGCAGTACTTC	CSARKGQGAYEQYF